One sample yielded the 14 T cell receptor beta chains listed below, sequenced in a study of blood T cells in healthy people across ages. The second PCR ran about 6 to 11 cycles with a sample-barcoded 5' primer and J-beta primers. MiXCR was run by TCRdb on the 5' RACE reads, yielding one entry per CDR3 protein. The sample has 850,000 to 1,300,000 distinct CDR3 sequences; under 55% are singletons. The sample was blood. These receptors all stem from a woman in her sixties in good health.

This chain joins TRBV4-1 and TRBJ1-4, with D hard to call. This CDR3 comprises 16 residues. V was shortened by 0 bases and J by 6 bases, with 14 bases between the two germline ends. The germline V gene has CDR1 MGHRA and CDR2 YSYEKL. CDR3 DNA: TGCGCCAGCAGCCAAGATGGGCCGGCTCGGGATGAAAAACTGTTTTTT. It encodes CASSQDGPARDEKLFF.

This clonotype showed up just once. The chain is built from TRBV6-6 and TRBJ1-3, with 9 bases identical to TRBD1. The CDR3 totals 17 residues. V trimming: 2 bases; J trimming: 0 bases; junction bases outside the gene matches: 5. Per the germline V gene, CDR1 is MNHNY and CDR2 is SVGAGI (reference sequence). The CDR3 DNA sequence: TGTGCCAGCAGTTACCCGGGACAGGGCAGCTCTGGAAACACCATATATTTT. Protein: CASSYPGQGSSGNTIYF.

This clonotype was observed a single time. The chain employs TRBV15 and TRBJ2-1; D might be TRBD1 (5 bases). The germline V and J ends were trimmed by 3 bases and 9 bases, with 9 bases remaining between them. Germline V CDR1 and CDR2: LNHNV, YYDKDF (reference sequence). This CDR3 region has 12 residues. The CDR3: CATSSTGCEQFF. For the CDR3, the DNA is TGTGCCACCAGCAGCACAGGTTGTGAGCAGTTCTTC. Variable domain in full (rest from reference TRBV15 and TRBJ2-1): DAMVIQNPRYQVTQFGKPVTLSCSQTLNHNVMYWYQQKSSQAPKLLFHYYDKDFNNEADTPDNFQSRRPNTSFCFLDIRSPGLGDTAMYLCATSSTGCEQFFGPGTRLTVL.

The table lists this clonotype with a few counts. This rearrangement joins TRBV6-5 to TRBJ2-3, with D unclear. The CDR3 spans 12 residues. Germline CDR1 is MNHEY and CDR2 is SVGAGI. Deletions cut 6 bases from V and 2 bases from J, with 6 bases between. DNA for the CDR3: TGTGCCAGCAGCGACTTCACAGATACGCAGTATTTT. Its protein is CASSDFTDTQYF.

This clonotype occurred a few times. The CDR3 sequence: CASSVAGSPSHEQYF. CDR3 nucleotides: TGTGCCAGCAGCGTAGCGGGAAGCCCCAGCCACGAGCAGTACTTC. The V call is TRBV9, the J call TRBJ2-7; D may be TRBD2 (5 bases). The germline V and J ends were trimmed by 0 bases and 5 bases, with 15 bases remaining between them. The CDR3 is 15 residues long. CDR1 is SGDLS, CDR2 YYNGEE, per germline.

CDR3 in amino acids: CASSPERRTLNTEAFF. In DNA form, the CDR3 reads TGTGCCAGCAGCCCCGAGCGGAGGACTTTGAACACTGAAGCTTTCTTT. The rearrangement links TRBV27 to TRBJ1-1; D remains unclear. The V gene's germline CDR1 is MNHEY and CDR2 SMNVEV (reference sequence). The CDR3 runs to 16 residues. With 6 bases removed from V and 0 bases from J, the gap between germline ends came to 17 bases.

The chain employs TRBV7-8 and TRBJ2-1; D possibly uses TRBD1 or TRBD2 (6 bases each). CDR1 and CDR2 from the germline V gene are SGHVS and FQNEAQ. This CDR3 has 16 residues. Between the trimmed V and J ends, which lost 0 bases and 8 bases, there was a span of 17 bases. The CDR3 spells CASSLAGGGRYDEQFF. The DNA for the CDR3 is TGTGCCAGCAGCTTAGCGGGGGGCGGCCGGTACGATGAGCAGTTCTTC.

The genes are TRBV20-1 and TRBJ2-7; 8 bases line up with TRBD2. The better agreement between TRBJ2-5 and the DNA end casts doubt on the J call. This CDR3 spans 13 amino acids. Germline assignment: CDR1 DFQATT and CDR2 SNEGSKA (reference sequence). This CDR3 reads CSARLAPGETQYF. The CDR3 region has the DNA TGCAGTGCTCGACTAGCGCCAGGGGAGACCCAGTACTTC.

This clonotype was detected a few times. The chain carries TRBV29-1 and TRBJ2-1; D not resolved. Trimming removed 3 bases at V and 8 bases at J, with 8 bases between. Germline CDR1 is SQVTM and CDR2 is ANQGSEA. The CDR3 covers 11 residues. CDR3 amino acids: CSVDVGYEQFF. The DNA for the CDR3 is TGCAGCGTTGATGTGGGATATGAGCAGTTCTTC.

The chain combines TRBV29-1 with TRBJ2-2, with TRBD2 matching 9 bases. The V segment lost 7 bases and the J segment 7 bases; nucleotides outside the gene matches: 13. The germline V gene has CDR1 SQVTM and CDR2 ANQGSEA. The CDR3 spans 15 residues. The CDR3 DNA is TGCAGCGCCGGCAGCCGTAGCGGGAGTTTCGGGGAGCTGTTTTTT. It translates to CSAGSRSGSFGELFF.

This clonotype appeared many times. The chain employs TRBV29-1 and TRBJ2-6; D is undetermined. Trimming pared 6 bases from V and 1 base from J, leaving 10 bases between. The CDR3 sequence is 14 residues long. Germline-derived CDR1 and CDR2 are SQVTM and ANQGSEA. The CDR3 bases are TGCAGCGTCCTGGATCAGTCTGGGGCCAACGTCCTGACTTTC. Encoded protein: CSVLDQSGANVLTF.

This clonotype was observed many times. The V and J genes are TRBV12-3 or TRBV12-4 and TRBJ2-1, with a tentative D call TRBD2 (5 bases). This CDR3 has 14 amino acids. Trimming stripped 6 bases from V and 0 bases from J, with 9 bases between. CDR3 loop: CASSSGSSYNEQFF. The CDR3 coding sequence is TGTGCCAGCAGCTCTGGGAGCTCCTACAATGAGCAGTTCTTC.

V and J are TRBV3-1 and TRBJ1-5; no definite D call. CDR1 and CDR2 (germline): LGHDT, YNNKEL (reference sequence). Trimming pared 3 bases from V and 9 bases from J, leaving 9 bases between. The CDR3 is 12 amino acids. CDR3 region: CASSQINGPQHF. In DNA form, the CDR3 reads TGTGCCAGCAGCCAGATTAATGGGCCCCAGCATTTT. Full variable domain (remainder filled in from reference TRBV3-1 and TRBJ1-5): DTAVSQTPKYLVTQMGNDKSIKCEQNLGHDTMYWYKQDSKKFLKIMFSYNNKELIINETVPNRFSPKSPDKAHLNLHINSLELGDSAVYFCASSQINGPQHFGDGTRLSIL.

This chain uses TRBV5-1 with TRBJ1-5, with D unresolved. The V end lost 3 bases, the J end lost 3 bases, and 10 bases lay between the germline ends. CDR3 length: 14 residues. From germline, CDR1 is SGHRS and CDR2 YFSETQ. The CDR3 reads CASSSGIPNQPQHF. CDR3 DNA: TGCGCCAGCAGCTCCGGTATACCCAATCAGCCCCAGCATTTT.